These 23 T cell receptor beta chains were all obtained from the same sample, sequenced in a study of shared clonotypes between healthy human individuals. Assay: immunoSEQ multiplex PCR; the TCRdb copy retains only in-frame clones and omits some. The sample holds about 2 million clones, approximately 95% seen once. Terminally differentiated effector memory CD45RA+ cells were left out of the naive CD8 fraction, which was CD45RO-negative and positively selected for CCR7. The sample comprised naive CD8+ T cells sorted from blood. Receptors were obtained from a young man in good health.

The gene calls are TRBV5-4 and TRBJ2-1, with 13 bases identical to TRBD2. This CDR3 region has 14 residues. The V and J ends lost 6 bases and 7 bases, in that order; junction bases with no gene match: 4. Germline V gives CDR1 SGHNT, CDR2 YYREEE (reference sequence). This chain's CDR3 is CASNKLAGGNEQFF. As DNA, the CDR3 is TGTGCCAGCAACAAACTAGCGGGAGGGAATGAGCAGTTCTTC.

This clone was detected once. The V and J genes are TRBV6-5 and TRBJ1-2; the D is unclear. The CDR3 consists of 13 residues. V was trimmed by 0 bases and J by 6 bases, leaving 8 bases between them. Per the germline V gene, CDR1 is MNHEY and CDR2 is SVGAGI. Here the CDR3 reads CASSYSKVHGYTF. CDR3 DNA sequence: TGTGCCAGCAGTTACTCGAAGGTACATGGCTACACCTTC.

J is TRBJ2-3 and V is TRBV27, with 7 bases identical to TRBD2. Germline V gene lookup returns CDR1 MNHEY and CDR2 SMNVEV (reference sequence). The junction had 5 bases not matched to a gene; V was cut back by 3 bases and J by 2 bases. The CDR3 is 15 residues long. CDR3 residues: CASSLWGGDTDTQYF. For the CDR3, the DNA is TGTGCCAGCAGTTTGTGGGGGGGAGACACAGATACGCAGTATTTT.

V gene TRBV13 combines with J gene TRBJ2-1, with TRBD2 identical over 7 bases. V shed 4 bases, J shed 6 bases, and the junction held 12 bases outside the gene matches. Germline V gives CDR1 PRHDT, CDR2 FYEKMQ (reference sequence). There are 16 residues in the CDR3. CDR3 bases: TGTGCCAGCAGCTCGGCTGGACTAGTAGGTTTCAATGAGCAGTTCTTC. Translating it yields CASSSAGLVGFNEQFF.

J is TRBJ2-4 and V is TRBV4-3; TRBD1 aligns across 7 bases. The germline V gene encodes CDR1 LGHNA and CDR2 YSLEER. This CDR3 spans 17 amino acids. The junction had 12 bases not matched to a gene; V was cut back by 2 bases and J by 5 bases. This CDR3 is CASSQLPTGDIENIQYF. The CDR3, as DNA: TGCGCCAGCAGCCAACTTCCCACAGGGGACATCGAAAACATTCAGTACTTC.

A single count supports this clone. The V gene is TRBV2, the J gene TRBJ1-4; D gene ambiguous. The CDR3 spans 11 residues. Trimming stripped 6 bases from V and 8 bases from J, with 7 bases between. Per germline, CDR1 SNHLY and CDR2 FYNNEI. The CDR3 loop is CASRGHEKLFF. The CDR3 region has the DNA TGTGCCAGCAGGGGTCACGAAAAACTGTTTTTT.

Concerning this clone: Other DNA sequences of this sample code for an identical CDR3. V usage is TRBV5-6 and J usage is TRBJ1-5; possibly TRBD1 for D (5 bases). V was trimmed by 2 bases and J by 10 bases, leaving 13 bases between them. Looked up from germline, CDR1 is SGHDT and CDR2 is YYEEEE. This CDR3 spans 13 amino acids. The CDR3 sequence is CASSLEGLGPQHF. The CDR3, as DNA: TGTGCCAGCAGCTTAGAGGGGCTCGGCCCCCAGCATTTT.

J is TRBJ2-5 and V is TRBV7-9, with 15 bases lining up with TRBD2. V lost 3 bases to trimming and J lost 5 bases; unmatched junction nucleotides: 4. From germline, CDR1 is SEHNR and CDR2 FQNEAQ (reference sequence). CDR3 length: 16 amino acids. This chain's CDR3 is CASSFGLAGGPETQYF. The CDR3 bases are TGTGCCAGCAGCTTCGGACTAGCGGGAGGGCCGGAGACCCAGTACTTC.

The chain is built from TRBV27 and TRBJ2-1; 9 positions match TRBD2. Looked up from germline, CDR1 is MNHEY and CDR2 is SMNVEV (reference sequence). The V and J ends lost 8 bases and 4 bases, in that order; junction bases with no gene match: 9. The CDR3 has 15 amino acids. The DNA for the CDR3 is TGTGCCAGCCGTTACTCTAGCGGGGCTTACAATGAGCAGTTCTTC. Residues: CASRYSSGAYNEQFF.

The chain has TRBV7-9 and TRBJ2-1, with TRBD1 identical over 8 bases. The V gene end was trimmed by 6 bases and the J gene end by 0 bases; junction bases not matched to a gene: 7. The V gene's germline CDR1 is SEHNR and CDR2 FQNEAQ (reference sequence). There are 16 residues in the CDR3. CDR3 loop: CASSPVQGVSYNEQFF. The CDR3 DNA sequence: TGTGCCAGCAGTCCCGTACAGGGGGTCTCCTACAATGAGCAGTTCTTC.

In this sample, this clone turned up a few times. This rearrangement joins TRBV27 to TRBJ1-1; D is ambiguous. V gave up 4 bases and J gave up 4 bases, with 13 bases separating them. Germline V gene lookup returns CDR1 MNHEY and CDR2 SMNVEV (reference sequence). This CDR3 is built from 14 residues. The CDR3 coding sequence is TGTGCCAGCAGTTCGATCGGGCTTGGCACTGAAGCTTTCTTT. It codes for CASSSIGLGTEAFF.

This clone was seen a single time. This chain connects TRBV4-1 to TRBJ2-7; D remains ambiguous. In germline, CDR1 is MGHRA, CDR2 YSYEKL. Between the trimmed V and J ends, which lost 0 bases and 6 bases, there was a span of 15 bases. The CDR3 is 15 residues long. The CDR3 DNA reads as TGCGCCAGCAGCCAAGACGTCGTGGGGTTGGGCGAGCAGTACTTC. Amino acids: CASSQDVVGLGEQYF.

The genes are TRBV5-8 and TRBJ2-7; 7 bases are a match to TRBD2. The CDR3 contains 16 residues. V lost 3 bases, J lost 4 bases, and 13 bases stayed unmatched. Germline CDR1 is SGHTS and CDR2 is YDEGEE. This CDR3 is CASSSGGSGHGYEQYF. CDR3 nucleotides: TGTGCCAGCAGCTCGGGGGGTAGCGGCCATGGTTACGAGCAGTACTTC.

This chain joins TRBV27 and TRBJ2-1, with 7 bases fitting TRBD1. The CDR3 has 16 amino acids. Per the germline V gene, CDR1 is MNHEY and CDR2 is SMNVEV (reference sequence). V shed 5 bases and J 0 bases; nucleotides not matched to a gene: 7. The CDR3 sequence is CASSPYRGISYNEQFF. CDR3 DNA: TGTGCCAGCAGTCCCTACAGGGGAATCTCCTACAATGAGCAGTTCTTC.

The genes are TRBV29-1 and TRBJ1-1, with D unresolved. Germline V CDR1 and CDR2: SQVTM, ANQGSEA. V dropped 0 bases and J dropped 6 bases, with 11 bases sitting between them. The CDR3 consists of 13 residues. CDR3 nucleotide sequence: TGCAGCGTTGAAGATCTTGGCCTTCCTGAAGCTTTCTTT. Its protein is CSVEDLGLPEAFF.

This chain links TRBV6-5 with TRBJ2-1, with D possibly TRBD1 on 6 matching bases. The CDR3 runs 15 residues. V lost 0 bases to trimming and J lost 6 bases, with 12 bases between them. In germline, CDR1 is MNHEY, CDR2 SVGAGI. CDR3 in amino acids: CASSYSTTGGNEQFF. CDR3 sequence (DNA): TGTGCCAGCAGTTACTCGACGACAGGCGGCAATGAGCAGTTCTTC.

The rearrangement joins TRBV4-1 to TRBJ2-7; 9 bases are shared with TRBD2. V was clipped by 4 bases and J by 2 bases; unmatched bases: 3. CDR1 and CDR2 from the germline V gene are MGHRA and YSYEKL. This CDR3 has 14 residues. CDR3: CASSPIAGAYEQYF. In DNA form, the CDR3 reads TGCGCCAGCAGCCCAATAGCGGGGGCCTACGAGCAGTACTTC.

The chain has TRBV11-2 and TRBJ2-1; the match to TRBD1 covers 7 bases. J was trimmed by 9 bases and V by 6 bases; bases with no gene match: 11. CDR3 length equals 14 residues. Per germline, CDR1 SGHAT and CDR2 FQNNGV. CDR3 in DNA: TGTGCCAGCAGTGGTTTCACAGGGGACGCTGAGCAGTTCTTC. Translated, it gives CASSGFTGDAEQFF. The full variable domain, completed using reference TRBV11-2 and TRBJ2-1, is EAGVAQSPRYKIIEKRQSVAFWCNPISGHATLYWYQQILGQGPKLLIQFQNNGVVDDSQLPKDRFSAERLKGVDSTLKIQPAKLEDSAVYLCASSGFTGDAEQFFGPGTRLTVL.

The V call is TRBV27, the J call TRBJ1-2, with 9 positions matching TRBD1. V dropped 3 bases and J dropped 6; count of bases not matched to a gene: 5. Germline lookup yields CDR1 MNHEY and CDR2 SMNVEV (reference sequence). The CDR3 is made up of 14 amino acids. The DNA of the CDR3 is TGTGCCAGCAGTTTTGTAGGGACAGGGAATGGCTACACCTTC. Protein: CASSFVGTGNGYTF.

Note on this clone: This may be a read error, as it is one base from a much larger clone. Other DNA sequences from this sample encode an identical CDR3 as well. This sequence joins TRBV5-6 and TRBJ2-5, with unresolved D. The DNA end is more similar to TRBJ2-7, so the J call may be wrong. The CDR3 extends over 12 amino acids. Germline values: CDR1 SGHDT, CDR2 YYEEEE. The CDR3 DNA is TGTGCCAGCAGCTTAGGCACCTACGAGCAGTACTTC. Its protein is CASSLGTYEQYF.

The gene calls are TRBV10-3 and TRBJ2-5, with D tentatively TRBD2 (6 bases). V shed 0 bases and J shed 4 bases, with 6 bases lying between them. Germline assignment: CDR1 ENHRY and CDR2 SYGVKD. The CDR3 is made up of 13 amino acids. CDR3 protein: CAISESGGETQYF. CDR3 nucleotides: TGTGCCATCAGTGAGTCGGGGGGAGAGACCCAGTACTTC.

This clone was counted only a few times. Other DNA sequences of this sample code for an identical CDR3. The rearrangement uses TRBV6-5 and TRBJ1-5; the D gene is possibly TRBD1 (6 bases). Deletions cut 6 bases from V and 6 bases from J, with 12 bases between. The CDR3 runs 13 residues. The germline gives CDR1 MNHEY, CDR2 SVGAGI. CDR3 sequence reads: CASSLGQSQPQHF. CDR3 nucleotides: TGTGCCAGCAGCCTTGGACAGAGTCAGCCCCAGCATTTT.

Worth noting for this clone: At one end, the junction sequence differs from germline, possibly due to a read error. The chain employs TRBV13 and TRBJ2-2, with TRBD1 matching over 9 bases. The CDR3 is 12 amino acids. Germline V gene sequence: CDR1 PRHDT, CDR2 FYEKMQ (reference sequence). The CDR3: CASSLGTGKLFF. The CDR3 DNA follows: TGTGCCAGCAGCCTAGGGACAGGGAAGTTGTTTTTT.